The rows below give T cell receptor beta chains drawn from one sample of a study of metastatic and nonmetastatic thyroid tumors. TCRdb reanalyzed the PCR reads via MiXCR. The table records 35,000 to 45,000 clones, under 4% of them present only once. Specimen: blood. Receptors were obtained from a female donor with papillary thyroid cancer or a benign thyroid nodule (not recorded which). Some clones in this sample may be carry-over from other donors' samples. Each CDR3 is given with its conserved first and last residue. The D gene is left open where the match is weak. Clone size, where shown, is once, few, many, or a class for clones that have expanded.

clone_size d_call j_call v_call cdr3_aa cdr3_nt
many TRBD2 TRBJ2-1 TRBV4-1 CASSQERLAGGSSYNEQFF TGCGCCAGCAGCCAAGAAAGACTAGCGGGAGGGAGCTCCTACAATGAGCAGTTCTTC
NA NA TRBJ2-2 TRBV6-9 CASSWLGAWTGELFF TGTGCCAGCAGTTGGCTCGGGGCCTGGACCGGGGAGCTGTTTTTT
few TRBD1 TRBJ2-7 TRBV12-3/TRBV12-4 CASSLPQGANEQYF TGTGCCAGCAGCCTTCCACAGGGGGCTAACGAGCAGTACTTC
many TRBD1 TRBJ1-2 TRBV5-6 CASSDTPGTANGYTF TGTGCCAGCAGCGATACTCCCGGGACAGCTAATGGCTACACCTTC
few NA TRBJ1-5 TRBV6-2/TRBV6-3 CASSCIGGSQPQHF TGTGCCAGCAGTTGTATAGGAGGATCACAGCCCCAGCATTTT
NA TRBD1 TRBJ2-7 TRBV12-3/TRBV12-4 CASRETGSTDEQYF TGTGCCAGCAGGGAGACAGGGAGCACCGACGAGCAGTACTTC
NA TRBD2 TRBJ2-3 TRBV5-1 CASSFSTGTSGTDTQYF TGCGCCAGCAGCTTCTCCACCGGGACTAGTGGCACAGATACGCAGTATTTT
many NA TRBJ1-1 TRBV10-2 CASSGSEKDEAFF TGCGCCAGCAGTGGAAGCGAGAAGGATGAAGCTTTCTTT
few TRBD2 TRBJ2-3 TRBV5-1 CASSLGGGRAVDTQYF TGCGCCAGCAGCTTGGGTGGCGGGAGAGCGGTAGATACGCAGTATTTT
many TRBD2 TRBJ2-7 TRBV20-1 CSASGGSWGEQYF TGCAGTGCTAGCGGGGGGTCCTGGGGCGAGCAGTACTTC
NA TRBD2 TRBJ2-7 TRBV20-1 CSAREGLAGLFSYEQYF TGCAGTGCTAGAGAAGGGCTAGCGGGACTCTTCTCCTACGAGCAGTACTTC
few TRBD2 TRBJ2-1 TRBV5-1 CASARISGVGDEQFF TGCGCCAGCGCCCGGATCAGCGGGGTCGGGGATGAGCAGTTCTTC
NA TRBD1 TRBJ2-2 TRBV30 CAWRGAQGAGELFF TGTGCCTGGAGGGGGGCACAGGGGGCCGGGGAGCTGTTTTTT
few TRBD1 TRBJ2-7 TRBV20-1 CSARTPLRTGPHCEQYF TGCAGTGCTAGAACTCCTCTTCGGACAGGGCCGCATTGCGAGCAGTACTTC
NA NA TRBJ2-7 TRBV6-2/TRBV6-3 CASSVNYEQYF TGTGCCAGCAGTGTGAACTACGAGCAGTACTTC
many NA TRBJ2-3 TRBV7-8 CASSLRSGGVIADTQYF TGTGCCAGCAGCTTAAGGTCAGGCGGGGTCATCGCAGATACGCAGTATTTT
many TRBD2 TRBJ2-1 TRBV6-5 CASSYSPLAGVYNEQFF TGTGCCAGCAGTTACTCTCCTCTAGCGGGTGTGTACAATGAGCAGTTCTTC
few NA TRBJ1-2 TRBV7-9 CASSFPEAGDGYTF TGTGCCAGCAGCTTCCCTGAGGCAGGTGATGGCTACACCTTC
few NA TRBJ2-2 TRBV6-6 CASSYRLTGELFF TGTGCCAGCAGTTACCGACTAACCGGGGAGCTGTTTTTT
many TRBD1 TRBJ2-7 TRBV7-2 CASSLAAGTGSSYEQYF TGTGCCAGCAGCTTAGCGGCGGGGACAGGGAGCTCCTACGAGCAGTACTTC
many TRBD1 TRBJ1-5 TRBV20-1 CSATPADRGNQPQHF TGCAGTGCTACCCCCGCCGACAGGGGGAATCAGCCCCAGCATTTT
many NA TRBJ1-1 TRBV30 CAWSVGGVNTEAFF TGTGCCTGGAGTGTAGGGGGAGTGAACACTGAAGCTTTCTTT
many NA TRBJ2-3 TRBV24-1 CATSDTTVTQYF TGTGCCACCAGTGACACGACAGTTACGCAGTATTTT
NA NA TRBJ2-1 TRBV9 CASSESSSHNEQFF TGTGCCAGCAGCGAGTCGAGTTCCCACAATGAGCAGTTCTTC
few NA TRBJ1-1 TRBV2 CASRGLRGNTEAFF TGTGCCAGCAGAGGGCTTCGGGGGAACACTGAAGCTTTCTTT
many NA TRBJ1-6 TRBV28 CASSSSGWTLHF TGTGCCAGCAGTTCTTCAGGCTGGACGCTCCACTTT
many NA TRBJ1-6 TRBV3-1 CASSQEPTGSPLHF TGTGCCAGCAGCCAAGAGCCCACTGGTTCACCCCTCCACTTT
medium-sized NA TRBJ1-6 TRBV30 CAWSSGLNSPLHF TGTGCCTGGAGTAGCGGCCTGAATTCACCCCTCCACTTT
many TRBD2 TRBJ2-1 TRBV9 CASSKSGSSGSGEQFF TGTGCCAGCAGCAAATCGGGTTCTAGCGGGAGCGGTGAGCAGTTCTTC
few TRBD2 TRBJ2-7 TRBV28 CASSLRREFNEQYF TGTGCCAGCAGTTTACGGCGGGAGTTCAACGAGCAGTACTTC
many TRBD2 TRBJ2-4 TRBV7-8 CASSSRLAGSGSKNIQYF TGTGCCAGCAGCTCGAGGTTAGCGGGATCCGGCAGCAAAAACATTCAGTACTTC
many TRBD1 TRBJ1-6 TRBV3-1 CASSPVGQGGFGNSPLHF TGTGCCAGCAGCCCCGTCGGACAGGGAGGTTTTGGGAATTCACCCCTCCACTTT
many NA TRBJ1-6 TRBV6-1 CASSVGMDSPLHF TGTGCCAGCAGTGTAGGGATGGATTCACCCCTCCACTTT
NA NA TRBJ1-6 TRBV19 CASGGAYNSPLHF TGTGCCAGCGGGGGGGCCTATAATTCACCCCTCCACTTT
NA NA TRBJ2-3 TRBV7-3 CASTSSAATSKYF TGTGCCAGCACCTCCTCAGCGGCCACATCTAAGTATTTT
NA NA TRBJ1-2 TRBV7-2 CASSLDAGDYGYTF TGTGCCAGCAGCTTAGATGCAGGGGACTATGGCTACACCTTC
few NA TRBJ1-2 TRBV6-5 CASSSTESGYTF TGTGCCAGCAGTTCGACAGAAAGTGGCTACACCTTC
NA NA TRBJ2-1 TRBV11-2 CASSRFSSYNEQFF TGTGCCAGCAGCCGTTTTAGCTCCTACAATGAGCAGTTCTTC
few TRBD2 TRBJ2-5 TRBV28 CASSFRTSGETQYF TGTGCCAGCAGTTTCCGGACTAGCGGGGAGACCCAGTACTTC